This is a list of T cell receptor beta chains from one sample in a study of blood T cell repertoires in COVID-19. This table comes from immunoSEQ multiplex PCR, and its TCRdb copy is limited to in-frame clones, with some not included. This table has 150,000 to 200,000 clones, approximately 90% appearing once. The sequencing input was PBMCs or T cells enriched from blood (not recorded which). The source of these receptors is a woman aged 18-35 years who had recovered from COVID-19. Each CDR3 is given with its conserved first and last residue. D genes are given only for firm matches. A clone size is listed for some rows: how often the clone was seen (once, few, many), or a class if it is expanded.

cdr3_aa: CASSEGEGTGNQPQHF; cdr3_nt: TGTGCCAGCAGTGAAGGGGAAGGGACAGGGAATCAGCCCCAGCATTTT; clone_size: -; v_call: TRBV6-1; j_call: TRBJ1-5; d_call: TRBD1
cdr3_aa: CASSPGGRFLYEQYF; cdr3_nt: TGTGCCAGCAGTCCTGGCGGCCGGTTCCTCTACGAGCAGTACTTC; clone_size: once; v_call: TRBV27; j_call: TRBJ2-7; d_call: -
cdr3_aa: CASSLGLAVYNEQFF; cdr3_nt: TGTGCCAGCAGCTTAGGGCTAGCGGTCTACAATGAGCAGTTCTTC; clone_size: -; v_call: TRBV7-2; j_call: TRBJ2-1; d_call: TRBD2
cdr3_aa: CASRRGTSGTDTQYF; cdr3_nt: TGCGCCAGCAGACGCGGGACTAGCGGCACAGATACGCAGTATTTT; clone_size: once; v_call: TRBV5-1; j_call: TRBJ2-3; d_call: TRBD2
cdr3_aa: CASSRGGNTEAFF; cdr3_nt: TGTGCCAGCAGCCGAGGGGGTAACACTGAAGCTTTCTTT; clone_size: -; v_call: TRBV3-1/TRBV3-2; j_call: TRBJ1-1; d_call: -
cdr3_aa: CASSGTGGVLRAFF; cdr3_nt: TGTGCCAGCAGCGGGACAGGGGGCGTTTTGAGGGCTTTCTTT; clone_size: -; v_call: TRBV27; j_call: TRBJ1-1; d_call: TRBD1
cdr3_aa: CAWSVPGGRFSYEQYF; cdr3_nt: TGTGCCTGGAGTGTGCCCGGGGGTCGTTTCTCCTACGAGCAGTACTTC; clone_size: -; v_call: TRBV30; j_call: TRBJ2-7; d_call: -
cdr3_aa: CASSLKGFGVTYEQYF; cdr3_nt: TGTGCCAGCAGTTTAAAAGGTTTCGGGGTCACCTACGAGCAGTACTTC; clone_size: -; v_call: TRBV27; j_call: TRBJ2-7; d_call: -
cdr3_aa: CASSEGGGQFF; cdr3_nt: TGTGCCAGCAGTGAAGGGGGAGGACAGTTCTTC; clone_size: -; v_call: TRBV6-1; j_call: TRBJ2-1; d_call: -
cdr3_aa: CSASGLAGGEVVGETDTQYF; cdr3_nt: TGCAGTGCTAGTGGTCTAGCGGGAGGGGAGGTGGTCGGGGAAACAGATACGCAGTATTTT; clone_size: -; v_call: TRBV20-1; j_call: TRBJ2-3; d_call: TRBD2
cdr3_aa: CASYPDSLYSNQPQHF; cdr3_nt: TGCGCCAGCTATCCTGACAGTCTCTATAGCAATCAGCCCCAGCATTTT; clone_size: -; v_call: TRBV23-1; j_call: TRBJ1-5; d_call: -
cdr3_aa: CASSLAGTGPQHF; cdr3_nt: TGCGCCAGCAGCTTGGCCGGGACAGGGCCCCAGCATTTT; clone_size: -; v_call: TRBV5-1; j_call: TRBJ1-5; d_call: TRBD1
cdr3_aa: CASSTGGSGNTIYF; cdr3_nt: TGTGCCAGCAGTACGGGGGGAAGTGGAAACACCATATATTTT; clone_size: -; v_call: TRBV6-5; j_call: TRBJ1-3; d_call: -
cdr3_aa: CASSPGAVSYEQYF; cdr3_nt: TGCGCCAGCAGCCCAGGGGCCGTCTCCTACGAGCAGTACTTC; clone_size: -; v_call: TRBV5-1; j_call: TRBJ2-7; d_call: -
cdr3_aa: CSATDRDRGGYTF; cdr3_nt: TGCAGTGCTACTGACAGGGACAGAGGAGGCTACACCTTC; clone_size: -; v_call: TRBV20-1; j_call: TRBJ1-2; d_call: TRBD1
cdr3_aa: CASSQDPGTSVGNEQFF; cdr3_nt: TGCGCCAGCAGCCAAGATCCCGGGACTAGCGTGGGTAATGAGCAGTTCTTC; clone_size: -; v_call: TRBV4-1; j_call: TRBJ2-1; d_call: TRBD2
cdr3_aa: CASSPPSGGRSYGYTF; cdr3_nt: TGTGCCAGCAGCCCGCCTTCGGGGGGAAGGAGCTATGGCTACACCTTC; clone_size: -; v_call: TRBV4-2; j_call: TRBJ1-2; d_call: -
cdr3_aa: CASGRPTDTQYF; cdr3_nt: TGTGCCAGTGGGAGACCCACAGATACGCAGTATTTT; clone_size: -; v_call: TRBV27; j_call: TRBJ2-3; d_call: -
cdr3_aa: CAWSLAGVYEQYF; cdr3_nt: TGTGCCTGGAGTCTGGCGGGCGTCTACGAGCAGTACTTC; clone_size: -; v_call: TRBV30; j_call: TRBJ2-7; d_call: -
cdr3_aa: CASSSPSSYEQYF; cdr3_nt: TGTGCCAGCAGTAGTCCGAGCTCCTACGAGCAGTACTTC; clone_size: -; v_call: TRBV2; j_call: TRBJ2-7; d_call: -
cdr3_aa: CASSQRELAGELFF; cdr3_nt: TGTGCCAGCAGTCAGCGGGAGTTAGCCGGGGAGCTGTTTTTT; clone_size: -; v_call: TRBV28; j_call: TRBJ2-2; d_call: TRBD2
cdr3_aa: CASTSGSREQFF; cdr3_nt: TGTGCCAGCACAAGCGGGAGTCGTGAGCAGTTCTTC; clone_size: -; v_call: TRBV6-5; j_call: TRBJ2-1; d_call: TRBD2
cdr3_aa: CASSPTGIPGLAGEYEQYF; cdr3_nt: TGTGCCAGCAGCCCAACCGGTATACCGGGACTAGCGGGAGAATACGAGCAGTACTTC; clone_size: once; v_call: TRBV7-3; j_call: TRBJ2-7; d_call: TRBD2
cdr3_aa: CASSLHRETSFYGYTF; cdr3_nt: TGTGCCAGCAGTTTACATCGGGAAACTTCCTTCTATGGCTACACCTTC; clone_size: -; v_call: TRBV28; j_call: TRBJ1-2; d_call: -
cdr3_aa: CASSRQGRGTEAFF; cdr3_nt: TGTGCCAGCAGTCGACAGGGGCGGGGTACTGAAGCTTTCTTT; clone_size: -; v_call: TRBV28; j_call: TRBJ1-1; d_call: TRBD1
cdr3_aa: CASSFQIAGGTYNEQFF; cdr3_nt: TGTGCCAGCAGTTTCCAAATAGCGGGAGGTACCTACAATGAGCAGTTCTTC; clone_size: few; v_call: TRBV27; j_call: TRBJ2-1; d_call: TRBD2
cdr3_aa: CASSSGQFNEQFF; cdr3_nt: TGTGCCAGCAGCTCCGGACAGTTCAATGAGCAGTTCTTC; clone_size: -; v_call: TRBV11-3; j_call: TRBJ2-1; d_call: -
cdr3_aa: CASSFRRTGGTDTQYF; cdr3_nt: TGTGCCAGCAGCTTTCGGCGAACGGGGGGCACAGATACGCAGTATTTT; clone_size: -; v_call: TRBV7-2; j_call: TRBJ2-3; d_call: -
cdr3_aa: CASNFLAGGRSGELFF; cdr3_nt: TGTGCCAGTAATTTCCTAGCGGGAGGGCGCTCCGGGGAGCTGTTTTTT; clone_size: -; v_call: TRBV19; j_call: TRBJ2-2; d_call: TRBD2
cdr3_aa: CASSELAGVNEQYF; cdr3_nt: TGTGCCAGCAGTGAACTAGCGGGAGTAAACGAGCAGTACTTC; clone_size: -; v_call: TRBV2; j_call: TRBJ2-7; d_call: TRBD2
cdr3_aa: CASSQSSWMTGIIETQYF; cdr3_nt: TGCGCCAGCAGTCAAAGTAGTTGGATGACAGGAATAATAGAGACCCAGTACTTC; clone_size: -; v_call: TRBV23-1; j_call: TRBJ2-5; d_call: -
cdr3_aa: CASSRDRGQGQFF; cdr3_nt: TGCGCCAGCAGCCGAGACAGGGGTCAAGGGCAGTTCTTC; clone_size: -; v_call: TRBV10-1; j_call: TRBJ2-1; d_call: TRBD1
cdr3_aa: CASSAGQGWQETQYF; cdr3_nt: TGTGCCAGCAGCGCCGGACAGGGCTGGCAAGAGACCCAGTACTTC; clone_size: -; v_call: TRBV2; j_call: TRBJ2-5; d_call: TRBD1
cdr3_aa: CASSLGLLGGYGYTF; cdr3_nt: TGTGCCAGCAGCTTAGGGTTGTTGGGGGGGTATGGCTACACCTTC; clone_size: -; v_call: TRBV7-2; j_call: TRBJ1-2; d_call: -
cdr3_aa: CASSLAGGALPFVEAFF; cdr3_nt: TGTGCCAGCAGCTTAGCAGGGGGCGCGTTGCCCTTTGTAGAAGCTTTCTTT; clone_size: -; v_call: TRBV11-2; j_call: TRBJ1-1; d_call: TRBD1
cdr3_aa: CASGEGPTYEQYF; cdr3_nt: TGTGCCAGCGGGGAGGGCCCGACCTACGAGCAGTACTTC; clone_size: -; v_call: TRBV6-4; j_call: TRBJ2-7; d_call: TRBD2
cdr3_aa: CASSLMEAGTDTQYF; cdr3_nt: TGTGCCAGCAGCTTGATGGAGGCAGGTACAGATACGCAGTATTTT; clone_size: -; v_call: TRBV5-6; j_call: TRBJ2-3; d_call: -
cdr3_aa: CASRSGGQSTDTQYF; cdr3_nt: TGTGCCAGCAGATCCGGGGGACAGAGCACAGATACGCAGTATTTT; clone_size: -; v_call: TRBV28; j_call: TRBJ2-3; d_call: -
cdr3_aa: CASSLMLADYEQYF; cdr3_nt: TGTGCCAGCAGTCTAATGCTAGCGGACTACGAGCAGTACTTC; clone_size: -; v_call: TRBV28; j_call: TRBJ2-7; d_call: TRBD2
cdr3_aa: CASGTGTGVNQPQHF; cdr3_nt: TGTGCCAGTGGAACCGGGACAGGGGTCAATCAGCCCCAGCATTTT; clone_size: -; v_call: TRBV19; j_call: TRBJ1-5; d_call: TRBD1
cdr3_aa: CSVADRTNTGELFF; cdr3_nt: TGCAGCGTAGCGGACAGAACGAACACCGGGGAGCTGTTTTTT; clone_size: once; v_call: TRBV29-1; j_call: TRBJ2-2; d_call: -
cdr3_aa: CASSQDLQVTNSPLHF; cdr3_nt: TGTGCCAGCAGCCAGGACCTACAGGTGACTAATTCACCCCTCCACTTT; clone_size: -; v_call: TRBV4-2; j_call: TRBJ1-6; d_call: -
cdr3_aa: CASKFGDSYEQYF; cdr3_nt: TGTGCCAGCAAATTCGGGGATTCCTACGAGCAGTACTTC; clone_size: -; v_call: TRBV6-5; j_call: TRBJ2-7; d_call: -
cdr3_aa: CAISADRGKEQYF; cdr3_nt: TGTGCCATCAGTGCGGACAGGGGGAAAGAGCAGTACTTC; clone_size: -; v_call: TRBV10-3; j_call: TRBJ2-7; d_call: TRBD1
cdr3_aa: CATSDGGRTSYEQYF; cdr3_nt: TGTGCCACCAGTGATGGCGGGAGGACCTCCTACGAGCAGTACTTC; clone_size: -; v_call: TRBV24-1; j_call: TRBJ2-7; d_call: TRBD2
cdr3_aa: CAWSHPGRDNEQFF; cdr3_nt: TGTGCCTGGAGCCACCCCGGGCGGGACAATGAGCAGTTCTTC; clone_size: -; v_call: TRBV30; j_call: TRBJ2-1; d_call: -